This T cell receptor beta chain is from a study of EBV T-cell therapy then PD-1 blockade in nasopharyngeal carcinoma (dated by TCRdb to the early 2020s). The sample's treatment or condition label is to be understood as: AdE1-LMPpoly-expanded autologous EBV-specific T-cell therapy followed by anti-PD-1 nivolumab. Genomic DNA was extracted from sorted cells using the Qiagen DNeasy Kit. TCR beta chain deep sequencing was performed on the immunoSEQ platform. As for how the authors treated the data: The immunoSEQ Analyzer software was used to analyze the repertoire data. Here the immuneACCESS table is served through TCRdb, limited to in-frame sequences with V and J called. Missing clones are a known gap in these copies; in checked studies unresolved V genes cover under half, and the rest lacks a known reason. Clonal size and the V and J genes are those of that table, whereas D and trimming came from the DNA. The sample yields about 17,000 clones; around four fifths were counted once. Around 30% of the sample belongs to the ten largest clones.

This clone came up a few times. Its antigen is still unknown. Base qualities were left out, and no much larger clone turns up one base away. Via the germline V gene (reference sequence), CDR1 is GTSNPN and CDR2 SVGIG. Relative to germline, V is 0 bases shorter and J is 5 bases shorter, with 5 bases between their ends. Counted from cysteine to phenylalanine, this CDR3 has 12 amino acids. CDR3 DNA is the only sequence kept; it has 36 bases, read in frame from the first base. The receptor was isolated from a man aged 35-49 years with nasopharyngeal carcinoma. The rearranged chain carries TRBV30 and TRBJ2-1; the D gene remains uncertain. The specimen comprised CD8+ T cells from blood, sampled at day 0 from a patient whose treatment included autologous EBV-specific T cells and nivolumab. The DNA sequence is TGTGCCTGGAGTGTACCCGACAATGAGCAGTTCTTC. Its translation is CAWSVPDNEQFF.